The 23 T cell receptor beta chains listed next were all sequenced from one sample in a study of metastatic and nonmetastatic thyroid tumors. No treatment had been given to any patient before thyroid surgery. Using MiXCR, TCRdb re-called clones from the PCR reads. This table has more than 50,000 clones, roughly 20% appearing once. The sample comprised blood. These receptors originate from a female donor with papillary thyroid cancer or a benign thyroid nodule (not recorded which). Some clones in this sample may be carry-over from other donors' samples.

A note on this clone: The CDR3 carries no conserved terminal phenylalanine or tryptophan, so it likely arises from a read error. The genes are TRBV6-1 and TRBJ1-5; D might be TRBD1 (6 bases). Per germline, CDR1 MNHNS and CDR2 SASEGT. The CDR3 is 14 residues long. The V and J ends lost 3 bases and 8 bases respectively, with 14 bases between them. This CDR3 is CASSDALPGEPQHV. The CDR3 nucleotides read TGTGCCAGCAGTGATGCTCTCCCAGGGGAGCCCCAGCATGTT.

This clone was detected many times. The chain recombines TRBV5-6 with TRBJ2-7; D may correspond to TRBD1 or TRBD2 (6 bases each). V was trimmed by 0 bases and J by 0 bases, leaving 16 bases between them. Germline CDR1 reads SGHDT; CDR2 reads YYEEEE. The CDR3 runs 17 residues. The CDR3 DNA follows: TGTGCCAGCAGCTTGGAGGGGGTTGGGGGGACCTCCTACGAGCAGTACTTC. It specifies CASSLEGVGGTSYEQYF.

This clone was picked up a small number of times. The chain combines TRBV28 with TRBJ1-5, with D perhaps matching TRBD1 (5 bases). V gave up 6 bases and J gave up 3 bases, with 12 bases separating them. The CDR3 totals 14 residues. CDR1 MDHEN and CDR2 SYDVKM come from the germline V gene. This chain's CDR3 is CASRNRSINQPQHF. The DNA of the CDR3 is TGTGCCAGCAGAAACAGGTCCATCAATCAGCCCCAGCATTTT.

This clone was observed many times. The chain combines TRBV28 with TRBJ2-1; 10 bases agree with TRBD2. Germline CDR1 MDHEN, CDR2 SYDVKM. V dropped 5 bases and J dropped 5; count of bases not matched to a gene: 6. This CDR3 has 15 residues. CDR3 residues: CASSQTSGLNNEQFF. The CDR3 bases are TGTGCCAGCAGTCAGACTAGCGGGCTAAACAATGAGCAGTTCTTC.

This clone was seen many times. CDR3 in amino acids: CASGDSNQPQHF. The CDR3 DNA follows: TGTGCCAGCGGAGATAGCAATCAGCCCCAGCATTTT. The chain is built from TRBV27 and TRBJ1-5; D uncertain. The CDR3 contains 12 residues. V dropped 8 bases and J dropped 0 bases, with 5 bases sitting between them. CDR1 MNHEY and CDR2 SMNVEV come from the germline V gene (reference sequence).

This clone was seen once. This chain uses TRBV30 with TRBJ1-1, with D maybe TRBD1 (5 bases). The V and J ends lost 4 bases and 4 bases respectively, with 13 bases between them. Germline loops: CDR1 GTSNPN, CDR2 SVGIG (reference sequence). This CDR3 is 13 amino acids long. CDR3 sequence reads: CAWILSRGTEAFF. CDR3 bases: TGTGCCTGGATTTTATCGAGGGGCACTGAAGCTTTCTTT.

This clone occurred many times. A read error may be the cause here, since a much bigger clone is one base away. The chain joins TRBV27 to TRBJ1-6; possibly TRBD1 for D (5 bases). CDR3 length: 13 amino acids. V lost 7 bases, J lost 10 bases, and 14 bases lay in between. The V gene's germline CDR1 is MNHEY and CDR2 SMNVEV (reference sequence). The CDR3 protein is CASIWAGHSPLHF. In DNA, the CDR3 is TGTGCCAGCATCTGGGCAGGGCACTCACCCCTCCACTTT.

The sample holds many counts of this clone. V is TRBV10-3 and J is TRBJ1-3; perhaps TRBD1 as D (5 bases). The CDR3 contains 13 residues. V gave up 10 bases and J gave up 0 bases, with 10 bases separating them. Germline CDR1 ENHRY, CDR2 SYGVKD. CDR3 sequence (DNA): TGTGCCACCCAGGGCAACTCTGGAAACACCATATATTTT. As protein: CATQGNSGNTIYF.

A remark on this clone: This may arise from a read error, as a much more abundant clone is one base away. The sample holds other DNA sequences that translate to the same CDR3. The genes are TRBV5-6 and TRBJ2-7; TRBD2 matches 13 bases. This CDR3 is built from 17 residues. Germline CDR1 is SGHDT and CDR2 is YYEEEE. The trim removed 3 bases at V and 4 bases at J, leaving 10 bases unmatched. The CDR3 DNA sequence: TGTGCCAGCAGCTCACTAGCGGGAGGGCCCCTAGGTTACGAGCAGTACTTC. It yields the protein CASSSLAGGPLGYEQYF. The whole variable domain, filled in from reference TRBV5-6 and TRBJ2-7, reads DAGVTQSPTHLIKTRGQQVTLRCSPKSGHDTVSWYQQALGQGPQFIFQYYEEEERQRGNFPDRFSGHQFPNYSSELNVNALLLGDSALYLCASSSLAGGPLGYEQYFGPGTRLTVT.

In this sample, this clone turned up many times. V and J are TRBV5-1 and TRBJ2-3, with unresolved D. The CDR3 is made up of 12 amino acids. Germline CDR1 and CDR2: SGHRS and YFSETQ. V lost 3 bases and J 5 bases, leaving 7 bases between the germline ends. CDR3 DNA: TGCGCCAGCAGCTCACCCCAAGATACGCAGTATTTT. Amino acids: CASSSPQDTQYF. The whole variable domain, filled in from reference TRBV5-1 and TRBJ2-3, reads KAGVTQTPRYLIKTRGQQVTLSCSPISGHRSVSWYQQTPGQGLQFLFEYFSETQRNKGNFPGRFSGRQFSNSRSEMNVSTLELGDSALYLCASSSPQDTQYFGPGTRLTVL.

This clone was recorded many times. The gene calls are TRBV6-1 and TRBJ1-5; 8 bases fit TRBD1. Germline CDR1 MNHNS, CDR2 SASEGT. This CDR3 is built from 15 residues. V gave up 6 bases and J gave up 6 bases; unmatched junction bases: 10. This CDR3 reads CASRDGQGGRQPQHF. The CDR3 DNA sequence: TGTGCCAGCAGAGACGGACAGGGCGGACGTCAGCCCCAGCATTTT.

This clone appeared many times. J is TRBJ1-1 and V is TRBV29-1; 10 nucleotides agree with TRBD1. The CDR3 runs to 15 residues. Germline values: CDR1 SQVTM, CDR2 ANQGSEA. J gave up 0 bases and V 3 bases, and 4 bases lay outside the gene matches. The DNA for the CDR3 is TGCAGCGTTGACAGACAGGGGGCCATGAACACTGAAGCTTTCTTT. This gives the protein CSVDRQGAMNTEAFF.

There are many counts of this clone. The rearrangement uses TRBV28 and TRBJ1-5, with D uncertain. Germline values: CDR1 MDHEN, CDR2 SYDVKM. V shed 6 bases and J shed 0 bases, with 18 bases lying between them. The CDR3 contains 17 residues. Here the CDR3 DNA reads TGTGCCAGCAGCCCCTCAAACCGTCCTTCTAGCAATCAGCCCCAGCATTTT. Amino acids: CASSPSNRPSSNQPQHF.

This clone was recorded at least ten times. This rearrangement joins TRBV11-2 to TRBJ1-1; D unresolved. Trimming pared 3 bases from V and 5 bases from J, leaving 10 bases between. The CDR3 is made up of 13 amino acids. CDR1 SGHAT and CDR2 FQNNGV come from the germline V gene. The CDR3 here is CASSFTGLTEAFF. CDR3 coding DNA: TGTGCCAGCAGCTTTACCGGTCTGACTGAAGCTTTCTTT.

The sample holds many counts of this clone. The chain uses TRBV20-1 and TRBJ1-3, with D perhaps matching TRBD1 (5 bases). The V gene's germline CDR1 is DFQATT and CDR2 SNEGSKA (reference sequence). Trimming took off 0 bases at V and 2 bases at J, with 11 bases between the two ends. CDR3 length equals 15 residues. The CDR3 DNA reads TGCAGTGCTAGAGATAGGAGGGGACCTGGAAACACCATATATTTT. Protein sequence: CSARDRRGPGNTIYF.

This clone was seen many times. The chain links TRBV3-1 to TRBJ2-3; D might be TRBD2 (5 bases). V was clipped by 5 bases and J by 0 bases, with 12 bases between them. CDR1 and CDR2 from the germline V gene are LGHDT and YNNKEL (reference sequence). The CDR3 spans 15 residues. In nucleotides, the CDR3 is TGTGCCAGCAGCACTAGAGAGACTAGCACAGATACGCAGTATTTT. It encodes CASSTRETSTDTQYF.

This clone was seen ten or more times. The genes are TRBV6-1 and TRBJ1-1, with 7 bases matching TRBD1. V gave up 1 base and J gave up 0 bases; unmatched junction bases: 8. Germline V gives CDR1 MNHNS, CDR2 SASEGT. CDR3 length: 17 residues. CDR3 protein: CASSEVGGQFMNTEAFF. The DNA for the CDR3 is TGTGCCAGCAGTGAAGTGGGGGGACAGTTCATGAACACTGAAGCTTTCTTT.

To note about this clone: A much larger clone lies one base from this, so it may be a read error. This chain joins TRBV7-9 and TRBJ2-5, with D perhaps matching TRBD1 (6 bases). V dropped 3 bases and J dropped 8 bases, with 13 bases sitting between them. This CDR3 contains 13 residues. Germline V gene data show CDR1 as SEHNR and CDR2 as FQNEAQ (reference sequence). The CDR3 region has the DNA TGTGCCAGCAGCTTTTCCAGGGGAGATACCCAGTACTTC. Protein product: CASSFSRGDTQYF.

The chain is built from TRBV20-1 and TRBJ1-5; 8 bases line up with TRBD1. The V segment lost 0 bases and the J segment 0 bases; nucleotides outside the gene matches: 13. The CDR3 totals 19 residues. CDR1 is DFQATT and CDR2 is SNEGSKA in the germline V gene (reference sequence). CDR3 residues: CSARDELAGQAYSNQPQHF. The CDR3 region has the DNA TGCAGTGCTAGAGATGAGTTGGCGGGACAGGCTTATAGCAATCAGCCCCAGCATTTT.

A remark on this clone: Given a much more abundant clone one base away, this may be a read error. The chain carries TRBV10-1 and TRBJ2-3, with 9 nucleotides matching TRBD2. The germline V gene has CDR1 WNHNN and CDR2 SYGVQD (reference sequence). The CDR3 has 16 residues. The CDR3, as DNA: TGCTCCAGCAGTGAAGGTAGCGGGAGTGGGGCATATACGCAGTATTTT. Amino acids: CSSSEGSGSGAYTQYF.

Points on this clone: The missing conserved phenylalanine or tryptophan at the end of this CDR3 makes a read error likely. The chain uses TRBV7-9 and TRBJ2-1; 8 bases line up with TRBD1. The ends lost 6 bases at V and 7 bases at J; junction bases unmatched: 5. The CDR3 covers 13 residues. Looked up from germline, CDR1 is SEHNR and CDR2 is FQNEAQ (reference sequence). The CDR3 is CASRPTGVNEQFC. CDR3 coding DNA: TGTGCCAGCAGACCGACAGGGGTAAATGAGCAGTTCTGC.

This clone is categorized as medium-sized. The chain couples TRBV7-2 to TRBJ2-7; the D gene is possibly TRBD2 (5 bases). Looked up from germline, CDR1 is SGHTA and CDR2 is FQGNSA. V lost 3 bases and J lost 5, with 11 bases in between. The CDR3 runs 13 residues. CDR3 loop: CASSLVLGNEQYF. CDR3 nucleotides: TGTGCCAGCAGCTTGGTACTCGGGAACGAGCAGTACTTC. Full variable domain (remainder filled in from reference TRBV7-2 and TRBJ2-7): GAGVSQSPSNKVTEKGKDVELRCDPISGHTALYWYRQSLGQGLEFLIYFQGNSAPDKSGLPSDRFSAERTGGSVSTLTIQRTQQEDSAVYLCASSLVLGNEQYFGPGTRLTVT.

This sequence joins TRBV5-1 and TRBJ2-2; 11 nucleotides match TRBD2. With V trimmed by 4 bases and J by 5 bases, 4 bases remained unmatched. The CDR3 has 15 residues. Looked up from germline, CDR1 is SGHRS and CDR2 is YFSETQ. CDR3: CASSGGLAGTGELFF. CDR3 in DNA: TGCGCCAGCAGCGGAGGACTAGCGGGTACCGGGGAGCTGTTTTTT.